The rows below give T cell receptor beta chains drawn from one sample of a study of shared clonotypes between healthy human individuals. Profiled with immunoSEQ multiplex PCR; TCRdb holds only in-frame clones, not every one. The table shows fewer than 850,000 clones, with about 96% occurring only once. The sample comprised naive CD8+ T cells sorted from blood. Receptors originate from a man aged 30-40 years in good health. The conserved cysteine and the conserved F or W are not part of the CDR3 here. The order of the fields is J gene, V gene, CDR3 protein.

>TRBJ2-1|TRBV4-1
ASSQIGGGSYNEQF
>TRBJ1-2|TRBV6-6
ASRIRTFYGYT
>TRBJ2-7|TRBV11-2
ASSSPGGQNYEQY
>TRBJ1-2|TRBV30
AWASGQGVSERGYT
>TRBJ1-1|TRBV5-1
ASSFTGGTEAF
>TRBJ1-2|TRBV9
ASRPPSGGDYGYT
>TRBJ1-4|TRBV5-1
ASSLGTGGKLF
>TRBJ2-7|TRBV9
ASSAAGYEQY
>TRBJ1-5|TRBV27
ASAPRDRANQPQH
>TRBJ2-7|TRBV30
AWSPPGGGYEQY
>TRBJ2-7|TRBV27
ASSLLGNEQY
>TRBJ1-5|TRBV27
ASSPWDPGDQPQH
>TRBJ1-1|TRBV7-8
ASSLTGVMNTEAF
>TRBJ1-2|TRBV27
ASSFWPDLRYGYT
>TRBJ2-7|TRBV4-3
ASSQDRSRVYEQY
>TRBJ2-4|TRBV13
ASSSPLTGSNIQY
>TRBJ2-4|TRBV5-1
ASSDSGSETKNIQY
>TRBJ2-5|TRBV7-7
ASSLEYEKETQY
>TRBJ2-1|TRBV27
ASSPRTSGSYEQF
>TRBJ2-1|TRBV7-9
ASSFRAGAQSEQF
>TRBJ2-3|TRBV11-2
ASSLWVSEAQGDTQY
>TRBJ2-1|TRBV9
ASSATDSGNEQF
>TRBJ1-1|TRBV27
ASSYLQGASTEAF
>TRBJ2-7|TRBV7-8
ASSPGIKQGYEQY
>TRBJ2-7|TRBV10-3
AISENRGYEQY
>TRBJ2-2|TRBV27
ASTIRGETGELF
>TRBJ1-1|TRBV5-6
ASSRAGWDTEAF
>TRBJ2-3|TRBV7-9
ASSPRADTQY
>TRBJ2-7|TRBV7-9
ASSLVGVLNEQY
>TRBJ2-1|TRBV5-1
ASSLGQHTGNNEQF
>TRBJ2-3|TRBV14
ASSQESTSDTQY
>TRBJ2-7|TRBV5-5
ASSLWTSGDEQY
>TRBJ1-1|TRBV5-6
ASSLVADRGNL
>TRBJ2-3|TRBV6-5
ASSYSGASTDTQY
>TRBJ2-1|TRBV10-1
ASSQGWGLDYNEQF